This T cell receptor (beta chain) emerged from a study of blood T cell repertoires in COVID-19. For the study at large: Both acute and convalescent COVID-19 samples were obtained from the United States, Italy and Spain. The cDNA or gDNA used as material had been derived from T cells, B-cell-depleted T cells, or PBMCs.

The CDR3 covers 16 residues. Trimming at V came to 4 bases and at J to 6 bases, leaving 9 bases not matched to a gene. Germline values: CDR1 MNHEY, CDR2 SVGAGI. In the study's own analysis: Reference gene primer amplification in the assay estimated nucleated cell counts. The table came from immunoSEQ multiplex PCR; TCRdb's copy has only in-frame clones and leaves some out. The D gene and trimming were derived from the DNA, and the V and J assignments and clone size from that table. The table has a few hundred thousand clones, around 83% seen once; the top ten hold roughly 10%. What was sequenced was peripheral blood. The TCR originated in a man aged 50-59 years with active or convalescent COVID-19. V and J are TRBV6-5 and TRBJ1-4; 9 nucleotides match TRBD1. CDR3 sequence: CASSSDRGPPDEKLFF. In DNA, the CDR3 is TGTGCCAGCAGTTCGGACAGGGGACCGCCTGATGAAAAACTGTTTTTT.